The sequence of this T cell receptor (beta chain) was determined in a study of blood T cell repertoires in COVID-19. Across the whole study: The United States, Italy and Spain supplied acute and convalescent COVID-19 samples. The analysed material was cDNA or gDNA that came from T cells, B-cell-depleted T cells, or PBMCs.

Source study methods: Reference gene primers were amplified, and this amplification served to estimate nucleated cell counts. Generated by immunoSEQ multiplex PCR, the TCRdb table keeps only in-frame clones and is missing some. V, J and clone size are taken as reported in that table, and D and trimming were inferred from the DNA itself. This table holds hundreds of thousands of clones, 89% found once. V was clipped by 5 bases and J by 3 bases, with 11 bases between them. CDR3 length: 14 amino acids. Germline V gene sequence: CDR1 MNHEY, CDR2 SMNVEV (reference sequence). Seattle researchers signed up patients amid active infection and tracked them longitudinally.

Material for sequencing was peripheral blood. The receptor comes from a woman aged 25 to 39 with COVID-19, enrolled during active disease. J is TRBJ1-5 and V is TRBV27; D gene ambiguous. CDR3 nucleotides: TGTGCCAGCAGTCTAAACGGTAACAATCAGCCCCAGCATTTT. It encodes CASSLNGNNQPQHF.